This passage covers 3 T cell receptor beta chains from one sample sequenced in a study of blood T cell repertoires in COVID-19 (dated by TCRdb to 2018 to 2021). The protocol used for the library was the immunoSEQ multiplex PCR assay. Drawn from immuneACCESS, this table holds only the in-frame rearrangements with V and J called that TCRdb kept. Clones are partly lost; checked studies trace under half to an unresolved V gene and leave the rest unexplained. The sample has about 280,000 clones on record, roughly 91% of them singletons. The ten largest clones represent under 2.5% of the sample. The specimen was PBMCs or T cells enriched from blood (not recorded which). The receptors originated from a woman aged 55-70 years who had recovered from COVID-19.

This rearrangement joins TRBV5-1 to TRBJ2-3, with 8 bases identical to TRBD2. Germline CDR1 is SGHRS and CDR2 is YFSETQ. The CDR3 runs to 14 residues. V shed 7 bases, J shed 0 bases, and the junction held 4 bases outside the gene matches. The CDR3, as DNA: TGCGCCAGCCGGGGGGGAACTAGCACAGATACGCAGTATTTT. Encoded protein: CASRGGTSTDTQYF.

This rearrangement joins TRBV2 to TRBJ1-4; D remains ambiguous. Germline CDR1 and CDR2: SNHLY and FYNNEI. CDR3 size: 13 residues. V was pared by 3 bases and J by 4 bases, with 6 bases between. CDR3 region: CASSDEVNEKLFF. The CDR3 DNA reads TGTGCCAGCAGTGATGAGGTTAATGAAAAACTGTTTTTT.

This chain joins TRBV18 and TRBJ2-7, with unresolved D. This CDR3 spans 13 amino acids. Germline V gene sequence: CDR1 KGHSH, CDR2 LQKENI. Trimming removed 3 bases at V and 3 bases at J, with 9 bases between. The CDR3 loop is CASSPEQVYEQYF. The CDR3 nucleotides read TGTGCCAGCTCACCTGAGCAGGTCTACGAGCAGTACTTC.